The 22 T cell receptor beta chains reported below all come from one sample, sequenced in a study of T cell responses to AZD1222 COVID-19 vaccine. The table came from immunoSEQ multiplex PCR; TCRdb's copy has only in-frame clones and leaves some out. The sample lists under 150,000 clones, roughly 84% occurring once. The sequences come from peripheral blood, collected on day 0 of AZD1222 vaccination. These receptors were obtained from an adult in good health.

V is TRBV4-1 and J is TRBJ2-7; D call uncertain. Germline V gene data show CDR1 as MGHRA and CDR2 as YSYEKL. The CDR3 extends over 15 amino acids. The V end was cut by 2 bases, the J end by 5 bases, with 16 bases between. The CDR3 loop is CASSQTDLHSHEQYF. CDR3 sequence (DNA): TGCGCCAGCAGCCAAACTGACTTGCATAGCCACGAGCAGTACTTC.

This clone has more than one count but fewer than ten. The rearrangement joins TRBV9 to TRBJ2-2; a weak D match, TRBD1 (6 bases). Germline V lookup: CDR1 SGDLS, CDR2 YYNGEE. This CDR3 spans 14 amino acids. Trimming took 3 bases from V and 3 from J, leaving 9 bases between them. The CDR3 sequence is CASSADSYTGELFF. The DNA of the CDR3 is TGTGCCAGCAGCGCGGACAGTTACACCGGGGAGCTGTTTTTT.

A word on this clone: Other DNA sequences within the sample encode an identical CDR3. The chain uses TRBV28 and TRBJ1-5; TRBD1 is a possible D gene (5 bases). CDR1 and CDR2 (germline): MDHEN, SYDVKM. The CDR3 has 14 residues. The V end was cut by 3 bases, the J end by 1 base, with 7 bases between. The CDR3: CASSFRGSNQPQHF. The CDR3 coding sequence is TGTGCCAGCAGTTTCCGGGGGAGCAATCAGCCCCAGCATTTT.

The chain employs TRBV3-1 (or the pseudogene TRBV3-2) and TRBJ2-3; 7 bases map to TRBD2. V dropped 1 base and J dropped 4; count of bases not matched to a gene: 5. Germline V gene lookup returns CDR1 LGHDT and CDR2 YNNKEL (reference sequence). The CDR3 totals 15 residues. The chain's CDR3 is CASSQVPGRADTQYF. CDR3 sequence (DNA): TGTGCCAGCAGCCAAGTCCCGGGGAGGGCAGATACGCAGTATTTT.

The chain couples TRBV27 to TRBJ2-2, with D tentatively TRBD1 (6 bases). The CDR3 covers 18 residues. CDR1 is MNHEY, CDR2 SMNVEV, per germline (reference sequence). V was shortened by 3 bases and J by 0 bases, with 17 bases between the two germline ends. The CDR3 bases are TGTGCCAGCAGTTTCCAAGCGGACAGACTCCCGAACACCGGGGAGCTGTTTTTT. Its protein is CASSFQADRLPNTGELFF.

The rearrangement uses TRBV6-5 and TRBJ2-2; a weak D match, TRBD2 (5 bases). Germline CDR1 reads MNHEY; CDR2 reads SVGAGI. The length of the CDR3 is 11 residues. V was cut by 7 bases and J by 12 bases, with 12 bases left in between. CDR3 DNA sequence: TGTGCCAGCATGGGAGCTAATAAGCTGTTTTTT. This sequence encodes CASMGANKLFF.

The chain is built from TRBV7-9 and TRBJ1-4, with 10 bases identical to TRBD1. Germline CDR1 SEHNR, CDR2 FQNEAQ (reference sequence). The CDR3 loop spans 17 amino acids. The V gene end was trimmed by 5 bases and the J gene end by 0 bases; junction bases not matched to a gene: 6. The CDR3 here is CASSPRQGAATNEKLFF. CDR3 bases: TGTGCCAGCAGCCCCCGACAGGGGGCGGCAACTAATGAAAAACTGTTTTTT.

This clone appeared a single time. The chain has TRBV10-2 and TRBJ1-1; D is uncertain. V lost 2 bases to trimming and J lost 0 bases, with 4 bases between them. Germline loops: CDR1 WSHSY, CDR2 SAAADI. This CDR3 is 13 amino acids long. CDR3 DNA sequence: TGCGCCAGCAGTGAGCTAATGAACACTGAAGCTTTCTTT. Protein: CASSELMNTEAFF.

The rearrangement links TRBV30 to TRBJ1-4; D unclear. With 5 bases removed from V and 15 bases from J, the gap between germline ends came to 19 bases. Germline V gene sequence: CDR1 GTSNPN, CDR2 SVGIG (reference sequence). CDR3 length: 12 amino acids. The CDR3 coding sequence is TGTGCCTGGTCGGACCCCAGTATCAGAGTGTTTTTT. It translates to CAWSDPSIRVFF. Drawing the rest from reference TRBV30 and TRBJ1-4, the complete variable domain is SQTIHQWPATLVQPVGSPLSLECTVEGTSNPNLYWYRQAAGRGLQLLFYSVGIGQISSEVPQNLSASRPQDRQFILSSKKLLLSDSGFYLCAWSDPSIRVFFGSGTQLSVL.

The V gene is TRBV5-4, the J gene TRBJ2-3, with D possibly matching TRBD2 (5 bases). Germline values: CDR1 SGHNT, CDR2 YYREEE (reference sequence). The CDR3 runs to 12 residues. Between the trimmed V and J ends, which lost 7 bases and 3 bases, there was a span of 9 bases. The CDR3 protein is CASGEGTDTQYF. CDR3 sequence (DNA): TGTGCCAGCGGAGAGGGAACAGATACGCAGTATTTT.

The CDR3 DNA sequence: TGTGCCAGTAGAAAGGGATCGTCCTACGAGCAGTACTTC. This sequence encodes CASRKGSSYEQYF. The chain couples TRBV19 to TRBJ2-7; D not certain. CDR1 and CDR2 from the germline V gene are LNHDA and SQIVND (reference sequence). This CDR3 comprises 13 residues. V gave up 6 bases and J gave up 1 base, with 10 bases separating them.

In its sample, this clone was seen once. The V call is TRBV3-1 (or the pseudogene TRBV3-2), the J call TRBJ1-2, with TRBD1 matching 7 bases. CDR1 and CDR2 (germline): LGHDT, YNNKEL (reference sequence). After removal of 3 bases from V and 0 bases from J, the junction contained 4 bases not matched to a gene. The CDR3 spans 15 residues. The CDR3 nucleotides read TGTGCCAGCAGCCATCAGGGGGAAGCTAACTATGGCTACACCTTC. It translates to CASSHQGEANYGYTF.

V usage is TRBV5-1 and J usage is TRBJ2-5; 7 positions match TRBD2. CDR3 length: 16 residues. The V and J ends lost 6 bases and 5 bases, in that order; junction bases with no gene match: 16. Germline CDR1 and CDR2: SGHRS and YFSETQ. CDR3 amino acids: CASTEAHSGTGETQYF. The CDR3 DNA reads TGCGCCAGCACCGAGGCGCACAGCGGGACCGGTGAGACCCAGTACTTC. Combining the CDR3 with reference TRBV5-1 and TRBJ2-5 gives the whole variable domain KAGVTQTPRYLIKTRGQQVTLSCSPISGHRSVSWYQQTPGQGLQFLFEYFSETQRNKGNFPGRFSGRQFSNSRSEMNVSTLELGDSALYLCASTEAHSGTGETQYFGPGTRLLVL.

The chain links TRBV2 to TRBJ1-2; TRBD1 agrees at 7 bases. The germline gives CDR1 SNHLY, CDR2 FYNNEI. J was trimmed by 4 bases and V by 1 base; bases with no gene match: 9. The CDR3 extends over 16 amino acids. CDR3 in amino acids: CASSEGSTGLGYGYTF. The CDR3 DNA is TGTGCCAGCAGTGAAGGTTCGACAGGGTTGGGCTATGGCTACACCTTC.

V and J are TRBV6-5 and TRBJ1-2; D call uncertain. CDR1 MNHEY and CDR2 SVGAGI come from the germline V gene. CDR3 length: 11 residues. V lost 8 bases, J lost 6 bases, and 10 bases lay in between. The CDR3 region has the DNA TGTGCCAGCGGTCGGGATCATGGCTACACCTTC. It is translated as CASGRDHGYTF.

This sequence joins TRBV9 and TRBJ1-6; TRBD1 agrees at 11 bases. V trimming: 2 bases; J trimming: 7 bases; junction bases outside the gene matches: 5. Germline-derived CDR1 and CDR2 are SGDLS and YYNGEE. This CDR3 comprises 16 residues. Here the CDR3 reads CASSVVRTGGNSPLHF. The DNA for the CDR3 is TGTGCCAGCAGCGTGGTTCGGACAGGGGGCAATTCACCCCTCCACTTT.

The chain uses TRBV7-9 and TRBJ1-4, with D unclear. CDR3 size: 15 residues. Germline-derived CDR1 and CDR2 are SEHNR and FQNEAQ (reference sequence). Trimming took 2 bases from V and 0 from J, leaving 7 bases between them. The CDR3 sequence is CASSLQKSTNEKLFF. Written as DNA, the CDR3 is TGTGCCAGCAGCTTACAGAAATCAACTAATGAAAAACTGTTTTTT.

The V gene is TRBV11-2, the J gene TRBJ2-1; D not resolved. Germline CDR1 SGHAT, CDR2 FQNNGV. This CDR3 is 11 amino acids long. V was shortened by 3 bases and J by 9 bases, with 6 bases between the two germline ends. CDR3 bases: TGTGCCAGCAGCTTCCGTAGTGAGCAGTTCTTC. This encodes CASSFRSEQFF.

The J gene is TRBJ1-2, the V gene TRBV19; no reliable D call. V was clipped by 3 bases and J by 5 bases, with 13 bases between them. This CDR3 has 14 residues. The germline gives CDR1 LNHDA, CDR2 SQIVND (reference sequence). CDR3 residues: CASSISGYGYGYTF. The CDR3 region has the DNA TGTGCCAGTAGTATTTCGGGGTACGGGTATGGCTACACCTTC.

V and J are TRBV18 and TRBJ2-7, with D perhaps being TRBD1 or TRBD2 (5 bases each). CDR1 KGHSH and CDR2 LQKENI come from the germline V gene. This CDR3 region has 14 residues. Between the trimmed V and J ends, which lost 5 bases and 1 base, there was a span of 12 bases. In nucleotides, the CDR3 is TGTGCCAGCTCAACCGGGGCACGTTCCTACGAGCAGTACTTC. Amino acids: CASSTGARSYEQYF.

For the CDR3, the DNA is TGTGCCACCATAACGCGGGGACAGGGCCCCTACGAGCAGTACTTC. It translates to CATITRGQGPYEQYF. This rearrangement joins TRBV27 to TRBJ2-7; 9 bases are shared with TRBD1. CDR1 and CDR2 (germline): MNHEY, SMNVEV (reference sequence). Germline trimming cut 10 bases from V and 2 bases from J; bases unmatched to any gene: 12. The CDR3 has 15 amino acids.

The chain is built from TRBV19 and TRBJ2-1; 13 bases line up with TRBD2. The ends lost 6 bases at V and 0 bases at J; junction bases unmatched: 8. The length of the CDR3 is 18 residues. Germline V lookup: CDR1 LNHDA, CDR2 SQIVND (reference sequence). The CDR3 reads CASSPLAGGPGSYNEQFF. Here the CDR3 DNA reads TGTGCCAGTAGCCCACTAGCGGGAGGGCCAGGCTCCTACAATGAGCAGTTCTTC.